The clone carrying this TCR beta chain came up once. The CDR3 consists of 15 residues. The germline CDR1 and CDR2 sequences are SGDLS and YYNGEE. V was trimmed by 0 bases and J by 4 bases, leaving 13 bases between them. This record comes from a study of blood T cell repertoires in COVID-19. Here immunoSEQ multiplex PCR was the method, and the copy in TCRdb shows in-frame clones only, minus some. The sample comprises 200,000 to 300,000 clones, approximately 83% of which are singletons, and approximately 3.5% rests with the top ten. Specimen: PBMCs or T cells enriched from blood (not recorded which). The chain carries TRBV9 and TRBJ1-2; maybe TRBD1 (6 bases). The sequence derives from a middle-aged woman with acute COVID-19. CDR3 nucleotides: TGTGCCAGCAGCGTAGCTCTCGGGGACACCTATGGCTACACCTTC. It yields the protein CASSVALGDTYGYTF.